This entry is about one TCR beta chain. Its antigen remains unidentified. Unmatched junction bases numbered 11, after V lost 7 bases and J lost 13 bases. The germline V gene encodes CDR1 SEHNR and CDR2 FQNEAQ (reference sequence). The CDR3 runs to 14 residues. Only in-frame clones appear in the TCRdb table, and some are missing; sequencing was by immunoSEQ multiplex PCR. Of over 10,000 clones detected, roughly 50% appear once; the ten largest clones hold 10% to 11%. This sample is drawn from a study of T cell clonotyping in hematopoietic cell transplantation. Overall study results and limits: Higher Inverse Simpson Index values in graft donor and pretransplant recipient predicted broader posttransplant TCR diversity. Few recipient clonotypes overlapped donors; over 95% were de novo at given depth. Recipient TCR diversity dropped after transplant; expanded clonotypes rose from day 30 to 180.

The receptor comes from a man aged 50 or older in good health. Some clones in this sample may be carry-over from other donors' samples. The source material was peripheral blood mononuclear cells. The V call is TRBV7-9, the J call TRBJ2-1; 12 nucleotides line up with TRBD2. The CDR3 reads CASILSSGRAGQFF. CDR3 in DNA: TGTGCCAGCATCCTATCTAGCGGGAGGGCCGGTCAGTTCTTC.